Listed here are 15 T cell receptor beta chains from one sample, sequenced in a study of T cells after yellow fever vaccination. Via MiXCR, TCRdb re-called the 5' RACE reads, giving one row per CDR3 protein. The repertoire holds under 250,000 distinct CDR3 sequences, 6% to 7.5% seen once, with approximately 0.85% in the top ten. This sample comprised CD4+ T cells sorted from PBMCs, obtained 15 days after the yellow fever booster vaccination. The source of these receptors is a man younger than 40 who received the YFV17D yellow fever vaccine.

The V gene is TRBV20-1, the J gene TRBJ2-4, with D possibly matching TRBD2 (5 bases). Germline loops: CDR1 DFQATT, CDR2 SNEGSKA (reference sequence). The V end lost 0 bases, the J end lost 1 base, and 16 bases lay between the germline ends. This CDR3 region has 17 residues. CDR3 DNA: TGCAGTGCTAGAGATAAAACTCCTAGAGGGGCCAAAAACATTCAGTACTTC. Amino acids: CSARDKTPRGAKNIQYF.

This clonotype was detected a few times. This rearrangement joins TRBV7-3 to TRBJ2-1, with TRBD2 identical over 11 bases. Germline CDR1 reads SGHTA; CDR2 reads FQGTGA. V gave up 5 bases and J gave up 9 bases; unmatched junction bases: 9. This CDR3 is built from 15 residues. The CDR3 protein is CASSGNSGRAGEQFF. The CDR3 coding sequence is TGTGCCAGCAGCGGGAATAGCGGGAGGGCCGGTGAGCAGTTCTTC. Combining the CDR3 with reference TRBV7-3 and TRBJ2-1 gives the whole variable domain GAGVSQTPSNKVTEKGKYVELRCDPISGHTALYWYRQSLGQGPEFLIYFQGTGAADDSGLPNDRFFAVRPEGSVSTLKIQRTERGDSAVYLCASSGNSGRAGEQFFGPGTRLTVL.

This clonotype was picked up a small number of times. The chain carries TRBV20-1 and TRBJ2-1, with 9 bases fitting TRBD2. Germline CDR1 reads DFQATT; CDR2 reads SNEGSKA (reference sequence). This CDR3 has 18 residues. J was trimmed by 4 bases and V by 5 bases; bases with no gene match: 18. CDR3 residues: CSAYLIGGQAGGYNEQFF. Written as DNA, the CDR3 is TGCAGTGCTTACTTAATTGGAGGGCAAGCGGGAGGTTACAATGAGCAGTTCTTC.

This clonotype has just a few counts. J is TRBJ2-5 and V is TRBV20-1; 9 nucleotides align to TRBD1. The ends lost 0 bases at V and 7 bases at J; junction bases unmatched: 6. From germline, CDR1 is DFQATT and CDR2 SNEGSKA (reference sequence). This CDR3 region has 14 residues. CDR3 bases: TGCAGTGCTAGAGAAGGGACAGGGAGGGGGACCCAGTACTTC. Translated: CSAREGTGRGTQYF.

The genes are TRBV9 and TRBJ2-3; 11 bases fit TRBD2. The ends lost 3 bases at V and 5 bases at J; junction bases unmatched: 8. The CDR3 has 16 residues. Germline V gene data show CDR1 as SGDLS and CDR2 as YYNGEE. The CDR3 DNA sequence: TGTGCCAGCAGCGCCATAGGGGGGACTAGCGGAGATACGCAGTATTTT. Encoded protein: CASSAIGGTSGDTQYF.

This clonotype was seen many times. The gene calls are TRBV7-3 and TRBJ2-4; TRBD1 matches 7 bases. The V and J ends lost 5 bases and 8 bases, in that order; junction bases with no gene match: 6. The CDR3 loop spans 13 amino acids. Germline V gene lookup returns CDR1 SGHTA and CDR2 FQGTGA. The CDR3 sequence: CASSEQGPDIQYF. CDR3 bases: TGTGCCAGCAGCGAACAGGGGCCGGACATTCAGTACTTC.

This clonotype was observed many times. The V call is TRBV18, the J call TRBJ2-7; D might be TRBD1 (7 bases). Trimming removed 3 bases at V and 9 bases at J, with 15 bases between. There are 13 residues in the CDR3. Germline V gene sequence: CDR1 KGHSH, CDR2 LQKENI. This chain's CDR3 is CASSPYQGEAQYF. Written as DNA, the CDR3 is TGTGCCAGCTCACCGTACCAGGGGGAGGCGCAGTACTTC.

This clonotype was detected many times. This chain links TRBV24-1 with TRBJ2-2; the D gene could be TRBD1 or TRBD2 (5 bases each). Looked up from germline, CDR1 is KGHDR and CDR2 is SFDVKD. The CDR3 totals 17 residues. The V gene lost 3 bases and the J gene lost 6 bases, with 19 bases spanning the gap. CDR3 in DNA: TGTGCCACCAGTGATAAGTCCCGGGACGGAGGATCCGGGGAGCTGTTTTTT. Amino acids: CATSDKSRDGGSGELFF.

This clonotype was recorded at least ten times. The chain combines TRBV12-3 or TRBV12-4 with TRBJ2-2, with D perhaps matching TRBD2 (5 bases). This CDR3 region has 15 residues. V was cut by 3 bases and J by 5 bases, with 13 bases left in between. DNA for the CDR3: TGTGCCAGCAGTTTTTCGAGGGTGAGAACCGGGGAGCTGTTTTTT. This sequence encodes CASSFSRVRTGELFF.

The sample holds a few counts of this clonotype. This chain links TRBV20-1 with TRBJ2-5, with 7 nucleotides matching TRBD2. Germline V lookup: CDR1 DFQATT, CDR2 SNEGSKA (reference sequence). V lost 0 bases and J lost 4; bases outside the gene matches: 5. The CDR3 consists of 14 residues. The CDR3 DNA reads as TGCAGTGCTAGAGATCGGGGCGGGAGAGAGACCCAGTACTTC. Amino acid sequence: CSARDRGGRETQYF.

V is TRBV9 and J is TRBJ2-1; D gene uncertain. The CDR3 is 14 amino acids. V was clipped by 0 bases and J by 9 bases, with 13 bases between them. CDR1 is SGDLS and CDR2 is YYNGEE in the germline V gene. This chain's CDR3 is CASSVDLESGEQFF. The CDR3 DNA reads as TGTGCCAGCAGCGTAGACCTAGAAAGTGGTGAGCAGTTCTTC.

This clonotype came up a few times. The chain is built from TRBV11-2 and TRBJ2-3; D unclear. V lost 2 bases and J lost 3, with 18 bases in between. The CDR3 extends over 17 amino acids. From germline, CDR1 is SGHAT and CDR2 FQNNGV. The CDR3 here is CASSLNVRSGFTDTQYF. The CDR3 nucleotides are TGTGCCAGCAGCTTAAATGTGAGGTCAGGTTTTACAGATACGCAGTATTTT.

The chain links TRBV5-5 to TRBJ2-3; D assignment may be TRBD1 or TRBD2 (6 bases each). The germline CDR1 and CDR2 sequences are SGHKS and YYEKEE (reference sequence). The CDR3 has 16 amino acids. V lost 0 bases and J lost 3, with 14 bases in between. CDR3 amino acids: CASSLALGGRTDTQYF. As DNA, the CDR3 is TGTGCCAGCAGCTTGGCATTGGGGGGCCGGACAGATACGCAGTATTTT.

This clonotype has a handful of counts. The gene calls are TRBV18 and TRBJ2-3; D unclear. The CDR3 totals 13 residues. The V gene lost 2 bases and the J gene lost 10 bases, with 13 bases spanning the gap. Germline V CDR1 and CDR2: KGHSH, LQKENI. CDR3 bases: TGTGCCAGCTCACCAGGGAACCTCGTTGCGCAGTATTTT. Its translation is CASSPGNLVAQYF.

There are a few counts of this clonotype. This chain uses TRBV12-3 or TRBV12-4 with TRBJ2-3; 11 nucleotides match TRBD2. The junction had 6 bases not matched to a gene; V was cut back by 5 bases and J by 5 bases. CDR3 length equals 15 residues. Written as DNA, the CDR3 is TGTGCCAGCAGTCAACTAGCGGGAGTGATAGATACGCAGTATTTT. As protein: CASSQLAGVIDTQYF.